Sequencing of this T cell receptor beta chain was carried out in a study of OX40 agonist ivuxolimab in advanced cancers. Here immunoSEQ multiplex PCR was the method, and the copy in TCRdb shows in-frame clones only, minus some. Of 35,000 to 40,000 clones in the sample, less than 85% are singletons; the top ten hold around 18%. The CDR3 totals 13 residues. Germline CDR1 and CDR2: SEHNR and FQNEAQ (reference sequence). V lost 10 bases and J lost 10, with 20 bases in between. This TCR was sampled from an adult with an advanced solid tumor such as melanoma, head and neck, liver or kidney cancer. The rearrangement uses TRBV7-9 and TRBJ2-1; D perhaps matches TRBD2 (5 bases). Sequencing was performed on CD4+ or CD8+ T cells sorted from blood, taken in a trial of the OX40 agonist ivuxolimab. The CDR3 sequence is CATADIYSGEQFF. The CDR3 DNA is TGTGCCACCGCCGACATATATTCGGGGGAGCAGTTCTTC.